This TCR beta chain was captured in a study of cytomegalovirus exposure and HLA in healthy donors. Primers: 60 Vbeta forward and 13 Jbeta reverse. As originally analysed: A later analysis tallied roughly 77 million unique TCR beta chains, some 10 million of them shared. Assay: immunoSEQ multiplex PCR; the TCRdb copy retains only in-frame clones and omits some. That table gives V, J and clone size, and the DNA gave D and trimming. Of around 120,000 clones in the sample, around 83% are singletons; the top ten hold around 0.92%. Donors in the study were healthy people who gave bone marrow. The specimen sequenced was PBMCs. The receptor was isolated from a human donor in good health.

This CDR3 is CASTTGGAGNQPQHF. The CDR3 DNA reads as TGTGCCAGCACAACCGGGGGGGCAGGCAATCAGCCCCAGCATTTT. This chain uses TRBV6-5 with TRBJ1-5, with D tentatively TRBD1 (6 bases). Germline CDR1 reads MNHEY; CDR2 reads SVGAGI. V lost 7 bases and J 2 bases, leaving 15 bases between the germline ends. The CDR3 is made up of 15 amino acids.